This TCR beta chain was recovered during a study of cytomegalovirus exposure and HLA in healthy donors. The primer mix had 60 Vbeta and 13 Jbeta primers. Using immunoSEQ multiplex PCR, the repertoire was profiled, and TCRdb retains in-frame clones only, with some absent. The sample has tens of thousands of clones, about 80% seen once. The ends lost 6 bases at V and 2 bases at J; junction bases unmatched: 4. The germline V gene has CDR1 MNHNY and CDR2 SVGAGI (reference sequence). The CDR3 totals 15 residues. The V gene is TRBV6-6, the J gene TRBJ2-2; 9 nucleotides align to TRBD1. The TCR comes from a male donor in good health and CMV-seronegative. What was sequenced was PBMCs. CDR3 loop: CASSWTGVNTGELFF. CDR3 DNA sequence: TGTGCCAGCAGCTGGACAGGGGTAAACACCGGGGAGCTGTTTTTT.